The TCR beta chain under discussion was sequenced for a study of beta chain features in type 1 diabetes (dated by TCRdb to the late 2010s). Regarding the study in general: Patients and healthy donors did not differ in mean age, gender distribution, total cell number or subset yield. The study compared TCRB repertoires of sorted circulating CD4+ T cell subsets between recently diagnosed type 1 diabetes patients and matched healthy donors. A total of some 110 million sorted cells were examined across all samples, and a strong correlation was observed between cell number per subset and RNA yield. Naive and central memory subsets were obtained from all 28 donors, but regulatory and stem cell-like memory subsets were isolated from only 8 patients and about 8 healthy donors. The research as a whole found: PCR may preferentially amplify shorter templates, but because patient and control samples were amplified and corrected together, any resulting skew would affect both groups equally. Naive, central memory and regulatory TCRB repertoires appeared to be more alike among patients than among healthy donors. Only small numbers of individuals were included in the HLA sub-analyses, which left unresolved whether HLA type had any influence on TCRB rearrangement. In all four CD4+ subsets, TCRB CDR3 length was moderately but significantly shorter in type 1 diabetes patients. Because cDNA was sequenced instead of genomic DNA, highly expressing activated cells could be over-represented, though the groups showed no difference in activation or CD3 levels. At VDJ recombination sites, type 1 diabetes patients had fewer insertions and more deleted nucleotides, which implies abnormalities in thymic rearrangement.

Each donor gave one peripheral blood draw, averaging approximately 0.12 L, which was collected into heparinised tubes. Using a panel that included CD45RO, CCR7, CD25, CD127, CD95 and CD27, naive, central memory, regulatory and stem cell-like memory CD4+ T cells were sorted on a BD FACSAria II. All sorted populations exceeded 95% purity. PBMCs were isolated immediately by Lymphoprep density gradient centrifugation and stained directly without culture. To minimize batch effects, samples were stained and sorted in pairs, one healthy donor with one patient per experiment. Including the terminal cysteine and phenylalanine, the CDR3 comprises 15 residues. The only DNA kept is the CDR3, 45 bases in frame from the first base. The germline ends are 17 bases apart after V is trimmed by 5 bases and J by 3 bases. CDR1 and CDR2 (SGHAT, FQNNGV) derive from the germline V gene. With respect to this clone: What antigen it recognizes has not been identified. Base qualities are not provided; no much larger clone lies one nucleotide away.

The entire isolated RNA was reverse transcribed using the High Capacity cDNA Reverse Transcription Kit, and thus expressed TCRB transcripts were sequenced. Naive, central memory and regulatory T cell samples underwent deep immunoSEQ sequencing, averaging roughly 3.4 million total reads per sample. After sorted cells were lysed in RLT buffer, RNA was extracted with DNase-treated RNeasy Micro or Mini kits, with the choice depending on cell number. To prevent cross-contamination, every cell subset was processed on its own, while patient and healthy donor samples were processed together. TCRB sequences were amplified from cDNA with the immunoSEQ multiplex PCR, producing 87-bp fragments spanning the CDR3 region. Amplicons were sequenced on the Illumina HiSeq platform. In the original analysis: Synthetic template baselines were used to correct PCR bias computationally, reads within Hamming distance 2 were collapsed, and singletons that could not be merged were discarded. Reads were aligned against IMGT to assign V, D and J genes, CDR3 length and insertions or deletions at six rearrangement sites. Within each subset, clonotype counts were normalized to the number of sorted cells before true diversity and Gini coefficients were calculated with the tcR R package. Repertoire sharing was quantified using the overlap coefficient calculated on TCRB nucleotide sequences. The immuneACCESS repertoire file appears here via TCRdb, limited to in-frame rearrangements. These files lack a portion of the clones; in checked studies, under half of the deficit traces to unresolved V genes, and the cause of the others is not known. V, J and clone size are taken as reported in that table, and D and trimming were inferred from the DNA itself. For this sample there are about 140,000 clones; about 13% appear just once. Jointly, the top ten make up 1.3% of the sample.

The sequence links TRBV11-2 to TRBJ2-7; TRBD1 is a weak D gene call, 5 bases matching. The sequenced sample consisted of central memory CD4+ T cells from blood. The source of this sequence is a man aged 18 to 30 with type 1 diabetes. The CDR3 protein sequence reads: CASSKTQGWGYEQYF. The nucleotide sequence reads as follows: TGTGCCAGCAGCAAAACGCAGGGATGGGGCTACGAGCAGTACTTC.